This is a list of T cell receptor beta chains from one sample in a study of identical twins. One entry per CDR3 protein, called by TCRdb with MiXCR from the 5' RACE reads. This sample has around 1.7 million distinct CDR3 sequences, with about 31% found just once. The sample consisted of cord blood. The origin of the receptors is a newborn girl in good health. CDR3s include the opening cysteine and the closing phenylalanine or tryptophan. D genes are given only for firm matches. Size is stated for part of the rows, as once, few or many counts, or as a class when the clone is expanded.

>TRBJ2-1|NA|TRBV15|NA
TGTGCCACCAGCGTAGCGGTCACCTACAATGAGCAGTTCTTC
CATSVAVTYNEQFF
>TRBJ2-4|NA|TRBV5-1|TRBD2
TGCGCCAGCAGGCCGGGGGGCAAAAACATTCAGTACTTC
CASRPGGKNIQYF
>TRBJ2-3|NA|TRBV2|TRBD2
TGTGCCAGCCCTGCGGGACTAGGGGCAAATACGCAGTATTTT
CASPAGLGANTQYF
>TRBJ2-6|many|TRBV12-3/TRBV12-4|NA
TGTGCCAGCAGCCCGAGGGCTGGGGCCAACGTCCTGACTTTC
CASSPRAGANVLTF
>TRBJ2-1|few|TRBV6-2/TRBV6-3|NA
TGTGCCAGCAGTTACTGGGCGGGGCACTACAATGAGCAGTTCTTC
CASSYWAGHYNEQFF
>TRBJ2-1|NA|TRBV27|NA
TGTGCCAGCAGTCCCAATCCCCGGGACCCCGAGCAGTTCTTC
CASSPNPRDPEQFF
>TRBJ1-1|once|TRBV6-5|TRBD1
TGTGCCAGCAGTTACACCGACAGGGGGCCAGACACTGGAGCTTTCTTT
CASSYTDRGPDTGAFF
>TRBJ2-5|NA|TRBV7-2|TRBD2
TGTGCCAGCAGCTTATTGACTAGCGGCCAAGAGACCCAGTACTTC
CASSLLTSGQETQYF
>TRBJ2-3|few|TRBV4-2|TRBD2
TGTGCCAGCAGCCAAGATGTGCTAGCGGGGGGGCCAAATACGCAGTATTTT
CASSQDVLAGGPNTQYF
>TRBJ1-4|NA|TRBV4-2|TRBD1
TGTGCCAGCAGCCAGGGGGACAGGGAGCTTAATGAAAAACTGTTTTTT
CASSQGDRELNEKLFF
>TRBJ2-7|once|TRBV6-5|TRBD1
TGTGCCAGCAGGGCCCGGACAGGGCGTACCTACGAGCAGTACTTC
CASRARTGRTYEQYF
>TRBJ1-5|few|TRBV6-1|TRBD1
TGTGCCAGCAGTATTACAGGGGTGGATCAGCCCCAGCATTTT
CASSITGVDQPQHF
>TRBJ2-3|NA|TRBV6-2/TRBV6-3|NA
TGTGCCAGCAGTTACTGGTACCCTCCCACAGATACGCAGTATTTT
CASSYWYPPTDTQYF
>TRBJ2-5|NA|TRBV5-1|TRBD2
TGCGCCAGCAGCTTGGTGGTAGCGGGAAGCAATGAGCAGTACTTC
CASSLVVAGSNEQYF
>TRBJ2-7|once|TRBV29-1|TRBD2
TGCAGCGCCCCCGTAGGACTAGCGGGAGGTGTTGCCTGCGAGCAGTACTTC
CSAPVGLAGGVACEQYF
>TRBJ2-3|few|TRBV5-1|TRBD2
TGCGCCAGCAGCTTGGGCGTAGCGGGGGGCCGAACAGATACGCAGTATTTT
CASSLGVAGGRTDTQYF
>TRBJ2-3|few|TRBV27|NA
TGTGCCAGCAGTTTAGTCGGGGGGCACCCAGATACGCAGTATTTT
CASSLVGGHPDTQYF
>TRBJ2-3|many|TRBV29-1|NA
TGCAGCGTTGAATTGGTGACAGGGCGGGGAGATACGCAGTATTTT
CSVELVTGRGDTQYF